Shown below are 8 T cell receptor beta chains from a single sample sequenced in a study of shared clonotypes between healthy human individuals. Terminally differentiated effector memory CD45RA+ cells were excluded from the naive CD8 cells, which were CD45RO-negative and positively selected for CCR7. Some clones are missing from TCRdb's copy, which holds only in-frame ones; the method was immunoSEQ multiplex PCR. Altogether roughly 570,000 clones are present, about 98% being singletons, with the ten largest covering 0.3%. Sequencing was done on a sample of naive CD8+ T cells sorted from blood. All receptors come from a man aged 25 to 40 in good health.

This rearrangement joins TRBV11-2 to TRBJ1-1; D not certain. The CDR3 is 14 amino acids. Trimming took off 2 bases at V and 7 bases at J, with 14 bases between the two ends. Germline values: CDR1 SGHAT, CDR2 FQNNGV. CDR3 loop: CASSLSQELDEAFF. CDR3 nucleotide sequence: TGTGCCAGCAGCTTAAGTCAGGAGTTAGATGAAGCTTTCTTT.

The CDR3 DNA reads as TGTGCCAGCAGCTTAGTGGACGGGAGCTCGAGCAATGAGCAGTTCTTC. Its translation: CASSLVDGSSSNEQFF. The chain combines TRBV7-9 with TRBJ2-1; perhaps TRBD2 as D (6 bases). The CDR3 is 16 amino acids. Germline assignment: CDR1 SEHNR and CDR2 FQNEAQ (reference sequence). Between the trimmed V and J ends, which lost 1 base and 6 bases, there was a span of 16 bases.

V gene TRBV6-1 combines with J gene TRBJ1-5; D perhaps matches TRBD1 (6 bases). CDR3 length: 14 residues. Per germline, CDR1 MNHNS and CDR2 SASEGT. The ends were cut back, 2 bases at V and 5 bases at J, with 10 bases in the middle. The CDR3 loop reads CASSEWPGDQPQHF. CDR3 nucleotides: TGTGCCAGCAGTGAATGGCCAGGGGATCAGCCCCAGCATTTT.

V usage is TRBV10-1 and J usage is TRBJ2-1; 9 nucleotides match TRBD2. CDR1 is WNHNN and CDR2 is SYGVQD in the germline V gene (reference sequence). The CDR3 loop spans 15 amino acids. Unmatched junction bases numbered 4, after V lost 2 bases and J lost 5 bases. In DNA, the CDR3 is TGCGCCAGCAGTGAGGCTAGCGGGACCAACAATGAGCAGTTCTTC. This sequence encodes CASSEASGTNNEQFF.

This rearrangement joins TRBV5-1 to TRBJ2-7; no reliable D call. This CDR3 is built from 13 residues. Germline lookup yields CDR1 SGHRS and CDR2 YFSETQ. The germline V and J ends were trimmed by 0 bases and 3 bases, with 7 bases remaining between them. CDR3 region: CASSLVGFYEQYF. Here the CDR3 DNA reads TGCGCCAGCAGCTTGGTGGGCTTCTACGAGCAGTACTTC.

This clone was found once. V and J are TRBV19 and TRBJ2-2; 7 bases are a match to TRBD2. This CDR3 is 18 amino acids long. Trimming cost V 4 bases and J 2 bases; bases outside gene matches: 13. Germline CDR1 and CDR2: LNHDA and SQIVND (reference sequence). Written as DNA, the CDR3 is TGTGCCAGTAGTACCGGTTTAGGGCGGGAGCTCAACACCGGGGAGCTGTTTTTT. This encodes CASSTGLGRELNTGELFF. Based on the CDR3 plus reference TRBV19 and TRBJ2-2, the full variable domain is DGGITQSPKYLFRKEGQNVTLSCEQNLNHDAMYWYRQDPGQGLRLIYYSQIVNDFQKGDIAEGYSVSREKKESFPLTVTSAQKNPTAFYLCASSTGLGRELNTGELFFGEGSRLTVL.

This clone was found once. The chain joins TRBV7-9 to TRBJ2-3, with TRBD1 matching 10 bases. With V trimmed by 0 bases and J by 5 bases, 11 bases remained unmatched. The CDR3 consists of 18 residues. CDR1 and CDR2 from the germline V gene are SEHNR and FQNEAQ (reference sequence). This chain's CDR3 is CASSLAASRQGARDTQYF. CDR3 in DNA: TGTGCCAGCAGCTTAGCGGCCAGTAGACAGGGGGCGAGAGATACGCAGTATTTT.

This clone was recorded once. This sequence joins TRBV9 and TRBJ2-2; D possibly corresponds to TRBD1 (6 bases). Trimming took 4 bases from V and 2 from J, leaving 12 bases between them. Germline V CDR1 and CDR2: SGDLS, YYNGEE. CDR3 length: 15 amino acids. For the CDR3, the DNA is TGTGCCAGCAGCCCAGGACAGATTAACACCGGGGAGCTGTTTTTT. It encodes CASSPGQINTGELFF.